What follows are 9 T cell receptor beta chains derived from one specimen sequenced in a study of shared clonotypes between healthy human individuals. TCRdb's table, derived via immunoSEQ multiplex PCR, lists solely in-frame clones and lacks some. The sample has 1,400,000 or so clones; approximately 98.5% are singletons. The sequencing sample was made of naive CD4+ T cells sorted from blood. Subset defined: CD45RA+ positively selected. The receptors shown here come from a man aged 25-40 years in good health.

J is TRBJ1-2 and V is TRBV27; D is possibly TRBD1 (5 bases). Germline V lookup: CDR1 MNHEY, CDR2 SMNVEV (reference sequence). V lost 4 bases and J lost 5, with 11 bases in between. The CDR3 contains 13 residues. The chain's CDR3 is CASSSQGPYGYTF. CDR3 DNA sequence: TGTGCCAGCAGTTCGCAGGGACCATATGGCTACACCTTC.

This clone was detected only once. The chain couples TRBV2 to TRBJ2-7; D could derive from TRBD1 or TRBD2 (5 bases each). Deletions cut 6 bases from V and 12 bases from J, with 15 bases between. This CDR3 contains 11 residues. The germline CDR1 and CDR2 sequences are SNHLY and FYNNEI. CDR3 coding DNA: TGTGCCAGCAGGGAGCCGGGGCCCCGGTACTTC. Its translation is CASREPGPRYF.

The chain carries TRBV10-1 and TRBJ2-5; 7 nucleotides align to TRBD2. Trimming at V came to 6 bases and at J to 5 bases, leaving 12 bases not matched to a gene. The length of the CDR3 is 15 residues. Germline lookup yields CDR1 WNHNN and CDR2 SYGVQD (reference sequence). The DNA for the CDR3 is TGCGCCAGCAGCGTGGGTAGCGGGTTGGGGGAGACCCAGTACTTC. Translation: CASSVGSGLGETQYF.

This chain joins TRBV27 and TRBJ2-1; the match to TRBD1 covers 8 bases. This CDR3 is built from 18 residues. CDR1 is MNHEY, CDR2 SMNVEV, per germline (reference sequence). The junction had 14 bases not matched to a gene; V was cut back by 5 bases and J by 2 bases. In DNA form, the CDR3 reads TGTGCCAGCAGTATTAGGACAGGGCATCTAGCGACCTACAATGAGCAGTTCTTC. Protein product: CASSIRTGHLATYNEQFF.

The gene calls are TRBV4-1 and TRBJ1-2; D unresolved. The CDR3 is 17 residues long. CDR1 and CDR2 (germline): MGHRA, YSYEKL. V was pared by 1 base and J by 4 bases, with 19 bases between. The CDR3 region has the DNA TGCGCCAGCAGCCAAGTCTTCCCAGCAGAATATGGCTATGGCTACACCTTC. Amino acids: CASSQVFPAEYGYGYTF.

The chain recombines TRBV19 with TRBJ2-1; perhaps TRBD1 as D (6 bases). V was shortened by 9 bases and J by 2 bases, with 11 bases between the two germline ends. The CDR3 contains 13 residues. In germline, CDR1 is LNHDA, CDR2 SQIVND (reference sequence). In nucleotides, the CDR3 is TGTGCCAGCCGACAGGACCCCTACAATGAGCAGTTCTTC. Amino acid sequence: CASRQDPYNEQFF. The whole variable domain, filled in from reference TRBV19 and TRBJ2-1, reads DGGITQSPKYLFRKEGQNVTLSCEQNLNHDAMYWYRQDPGQGLRLIYYSQIVNDFQKGDIAEGYSVSREKKESFPLTVTSAQKNPTAFYLCASRQDPYNEQFFGPGTRLTVL.

The V and J genes are TRBV6-5 and TRBJ2-5; TRBD2 matches 8 bases. CDR3 length equals 14 residues. Germline V lookup: CDR1 MNHEY, CDR2 SVGAGI. J lost 3 bases, V lost 6 bases, and 6 bases had no gene match. CDR3 in amino acids: CASRQLAAEETQYF. DNA for the CDR3: TGTGCCAGCAGACAACTAGCGGCTGAAGAGACCCAGTACTTC.

The chain uses TRBV7-6 and TRBJ2-3; 10 nucleotides line up with TRBD2. The CDR3 runs to 14 residues. Germline V lookup: CDR1 SGHVS, CDR2 FNYEAQ. The V segment lost 3 bases and the J segment 6 bases; nucleotides outside the gene matches: 3. DNA for the CDR3: TGTGCCAGCAGCTTTAGTAGCGGGAGGGATACGCAGTATTTT. Translating it yields CASSFSSGRDTQYF.

The rearrangement links TRBV4-1 to TRBJ2-1; 8 bases map to TRBD2. Looked up from germline, CDR1 is MGHRA and CDR2 is YSYEKL. V was clipped by 0 bases and J by 9 bases; unmatched bases: 7. The CDR3 totals 15 residues. In DNA form, the CDR3 reads TGCGCCAGCAGCCAAGAACTAGCGGCTACAGGTGAGCAGTTCTTC. This codes for CASSQELAATGEQFF.